This is a list of T cell receptor beta chains from one sample in a study of post-analysis software for immune sequencing data. TCRdb independently ran MiXCR on the PCR reads; one entry per CDR3 protein. The table lists 750,000 to 900,000 distinct CDR3 sequences, 46% of them singletons, with approximately 5% in the top ten. Sample: blood. These TCRs come from a girl aged 10 to 17 with multiple sclerosis. CDR3s leave out the opening cysteine and the closing phenylalanine or tryptophan. The D gene is left open where the match is weak.

>TRBJ2-6|-|TRBV5-6
ASSLGLLWGSGANVLT
>TRBJ2-1|TRBD2|TRBV29-1
SVGGLAVEQF
>TRBJ2-7|-|TRBV12-3/TRBV12-4
ASSRGATYEQY
>TRBJ2-3|TRBD2|TRBV20-1
SASFLAGDTDTQY
>TRBJ1-1|-|TRBV6-6
ATARNTEAF
>TRBJ2-3|-|TRBV20-1
SARLWGSTDTQY
>TRBJ1-5|-|TRBV15
ATTLGASNQPQH
>TRBJ2-2|-|TRBV28
ASSLDGRGVGETGELF
>TRBJ1-5|-|TRBV27
ASSLRGAGSYEH
>TRBJ2-3|-|TRBV20-1
SAQEFSDTQY
>TRBJ1-1|-|TRBV4-3
ASSQDRRGIGAF